What follows are 4 T cell receptor beta chains derived from one specimen sequenced in a study of cytomegalovirus exposure and HLA in healthy donors. A multiplex PCR was run with 60 Vbeta primers and 13 Jbeta primers. Sequencing used immunoSEQ multiplex PCR; TCRdb keeps in-frame clones, though not all of them. The table has some 120,000 clones, approximately 15% seen once; the top ten hold 1.9%. The specimen was PBMCs. The receptors here all came from a young woman in good health and CMV-seronegative.

Only one count was recorded for this clone. This chain connects TRBV6-1 to TRBJ1-5, with D unresolved. The germline CDR1 and CDR2 sequences are MNHNS and SASEGT. The V and J ends lost 0 bases and 1 base respectively, with 13 bases between them. The CDR3 runs to 17 residues. In DNA form, the CDR3 reads TGTGCCAGCAGTGAAGCTCCGAGGGAGATGAGCAATCAGCCCCAGCATTTT. It translates to CASSEAPREMSNQPQHF.

The rearrangement uses TRBV19 and TRBJ1-2; weak D call: TRBD1 (5 bases). CDR1 and CDR2 from the germline V gene are LNHDA and SQIVND (reference sequence). This CDR3 contains 15 residues. V dropped 3 bases and J dropped 7 bases, with 18 bases sitting between them. CDR3 nucleotide sequence: TGTGCCAGTAGTATCGGAGACGCAGGGAGGCTTGGCTACACCTTC. It is translated as CASSIGDAGRLGYTF.

This chain joins TRBV28 and TRBJ2-1; 7 bases fit TRBD1. V lost 6 bases, J lost 1 base, and 9 bases stayed unmatched. The CDR3 runs 16 residues. The V gene's germline CDR1 is MDHEN and CDR2 SYDVKM. CDR3 loop: CASSPPDRTSYNEQFF. The CDR3 bases are TGTGCCAGCAGCCCCCCGGACAGGACGTCCTACAATGAGCAGTTCTTC.

This clone came up a few times. The genes are TRBV10-2 and TRBJ2-1, with 8 bases identical to TRBD2. Germline assignment: CDR1 WSHSY and CDR2 SAAADI. J gave up 5 bases and V 3 bases, and 6 bases lay outside the gene matches. The length of the CDR3 is 15 residues. The CDR3 loop is CASSDQRELNNEQFF. CDR3 coding DNA: TGCGCCAGCAGTGACCAGCGGGAGCTCAACAATGAGCAGTTCTTC.